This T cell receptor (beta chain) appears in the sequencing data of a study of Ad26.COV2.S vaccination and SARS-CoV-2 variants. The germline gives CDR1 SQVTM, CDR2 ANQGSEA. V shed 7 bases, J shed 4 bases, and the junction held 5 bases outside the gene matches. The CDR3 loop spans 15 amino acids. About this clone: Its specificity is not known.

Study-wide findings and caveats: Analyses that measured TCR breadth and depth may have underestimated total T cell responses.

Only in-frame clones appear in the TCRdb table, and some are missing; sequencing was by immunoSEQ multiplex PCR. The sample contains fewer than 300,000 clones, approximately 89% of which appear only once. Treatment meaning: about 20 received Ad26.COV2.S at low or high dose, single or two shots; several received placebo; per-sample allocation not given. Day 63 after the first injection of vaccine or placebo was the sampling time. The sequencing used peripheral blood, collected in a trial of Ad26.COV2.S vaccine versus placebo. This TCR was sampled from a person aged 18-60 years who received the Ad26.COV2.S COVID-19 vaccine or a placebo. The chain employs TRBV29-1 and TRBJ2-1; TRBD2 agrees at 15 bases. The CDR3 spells CSAGLAGGPYNEQFF. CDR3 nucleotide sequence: TGCAGCGCCGGACTAGCGGGGGGGCCTTACAATGAGCAGTTCTTC.